This T cell receptor (beta chain) was captured in a study of CD8 T cells in ankylosing spondylitis. Study-level points and caveats: What seemed typical of ankylosing spondylitis blood was a TCR beta motif built from about 8 highly homologous variants.

MiXCR, run by TCRdb on the 5' RACE reads, gives a single entry per CDR3 protein. The repertoire holds about 69,000 distinct CDR3 sequences, with roughly 5% as singletons. This clonotype has ten or more counts. Its antigen is undetermined. V lost 3 bases, J lost 1 base, and 5 bases lay in between. The length of the CDR3 is 14 residues. Per germline, CDR1 SGHRS and CDR2 YFSETQ. The clonotype comes from a male donor with ankylosing spondylitis or in good health (not recorded which). What was sequenced was blood, either unsorted or a sorted T cell fraction (not recorded which). The chain links TRBV5-1 to TRBJ2-6; D not resolved. DNA of the CDR3: TGCGCCAGCAGCTCCTCTTCTGGGGCCAACGTCCTGACTTTC. Protein sequence: CASSSSSGANVLTF. Full variable domain (remainder filled in from reference TRBV5-1 and TRBJ2-6): KAGVTQTPRYLIKTRGQQVTLSCSPISGHRSVSWYQQTPGQGLQFLFEYFSETQRNKGNFPGRFSGRQFSNSRSEMNVSTLELGDSALYLCASSSSSGANVLTFGAGSRLTVL.